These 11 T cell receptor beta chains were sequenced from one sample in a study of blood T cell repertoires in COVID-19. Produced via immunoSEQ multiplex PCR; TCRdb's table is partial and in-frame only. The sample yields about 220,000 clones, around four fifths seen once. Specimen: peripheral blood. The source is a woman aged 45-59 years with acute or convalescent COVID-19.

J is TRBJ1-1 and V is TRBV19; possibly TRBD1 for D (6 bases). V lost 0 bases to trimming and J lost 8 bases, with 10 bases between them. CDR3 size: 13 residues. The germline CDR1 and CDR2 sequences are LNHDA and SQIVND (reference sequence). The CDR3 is CASSIDGQPEAFF. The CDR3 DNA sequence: TGTGCCAGTAGTATAGATGGACAGCCCGAAGCTTTCTTT.

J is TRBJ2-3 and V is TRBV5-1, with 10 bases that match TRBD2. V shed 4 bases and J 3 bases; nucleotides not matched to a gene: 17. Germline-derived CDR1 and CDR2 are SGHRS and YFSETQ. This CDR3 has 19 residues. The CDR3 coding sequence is TGCGCCAGCAGCGCCCAAAGGACTAGCGGACGGGGAGGGACAGATACGCAGTATTTT. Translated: CASSAQRTSGRGGTDTQYF.

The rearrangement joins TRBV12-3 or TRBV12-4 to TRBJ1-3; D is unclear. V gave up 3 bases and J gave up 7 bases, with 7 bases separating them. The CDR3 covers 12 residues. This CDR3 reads CASSLNRNTIYF. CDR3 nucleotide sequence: TGTGCCAGCAGTTTGAATCGGAACACCATATATTTT.

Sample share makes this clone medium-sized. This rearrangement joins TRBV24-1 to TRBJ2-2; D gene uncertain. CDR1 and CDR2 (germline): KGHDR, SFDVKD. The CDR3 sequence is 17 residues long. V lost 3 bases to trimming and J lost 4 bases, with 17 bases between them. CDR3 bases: TGTGCCACCAGTGATAGAGGCAGCTTTTCGGTCACCGGGGAGCTGTTTTTT. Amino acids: CATSDRGSFSVTGELFF.

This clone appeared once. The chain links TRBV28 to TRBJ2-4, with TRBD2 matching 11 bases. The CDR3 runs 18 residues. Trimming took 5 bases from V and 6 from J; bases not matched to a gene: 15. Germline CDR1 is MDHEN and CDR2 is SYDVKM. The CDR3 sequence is CASSKNDPGLAAGNIQYF. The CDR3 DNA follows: TGTGCCAGCAGTAAGAACGATCCGGGACTAGCGGCCGGAAACATTCAGTACTTC.

CDR3 DNA: TGTGCCAGCAGCATACAGGGGGCAGGCAATCAGCCCCAGCATTTT. It codes for CASSIQGAGNQPQHF. V and J are TRBV4-2 and TRBJ1-5, with 9 bases fitting TRBD1. This CDR3 is built from 15 residues. V lost 5 bases to trimming and J lost 2 bases; unmatched junction nucleotides: 4. CDR1 LGHNA and CDR2 YNFKEQ come from the germline V gene.

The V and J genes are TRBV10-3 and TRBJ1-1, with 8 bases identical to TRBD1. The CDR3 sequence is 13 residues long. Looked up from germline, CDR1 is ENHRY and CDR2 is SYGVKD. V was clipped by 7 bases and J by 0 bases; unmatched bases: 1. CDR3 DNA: TGTGCCATCACAGGGGGCTTGAACACTGAAGCTTTCTTT. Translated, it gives CAITGGLNTEAFF.

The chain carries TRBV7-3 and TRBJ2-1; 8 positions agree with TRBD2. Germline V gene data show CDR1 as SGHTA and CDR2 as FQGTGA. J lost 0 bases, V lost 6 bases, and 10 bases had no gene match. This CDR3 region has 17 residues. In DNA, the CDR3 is TGTGCCAGCAGTTACGGACTAGCAGGAGCCTCCTACAATGAGCAGTTCTTC. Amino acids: CASSYGLAGASYNEQFF.

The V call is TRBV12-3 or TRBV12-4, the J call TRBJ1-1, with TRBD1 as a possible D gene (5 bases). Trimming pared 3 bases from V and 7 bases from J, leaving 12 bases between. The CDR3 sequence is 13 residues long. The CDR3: CASSFGGRFEAFF. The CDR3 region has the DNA TGTGCCAGCAGTTTTGGGGGGAGATTTGAAGCTTTCTTT.

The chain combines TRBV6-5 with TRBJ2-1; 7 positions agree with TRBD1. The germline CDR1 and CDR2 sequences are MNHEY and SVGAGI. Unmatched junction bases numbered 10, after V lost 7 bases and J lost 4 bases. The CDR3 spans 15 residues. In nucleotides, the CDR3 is TGTGCCAGCACCAAAACCGGGACAGCTTACAATGAGCAGTTCTTC. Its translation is CASTKTGTAYNEQFF.

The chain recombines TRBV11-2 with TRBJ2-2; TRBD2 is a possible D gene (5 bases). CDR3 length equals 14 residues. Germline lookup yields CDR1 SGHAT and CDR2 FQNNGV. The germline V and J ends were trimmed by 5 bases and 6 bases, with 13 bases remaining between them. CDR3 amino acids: CASSQTRVSGELFF. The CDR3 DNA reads TGTGCCAGCAGCCAAACTAGAGTCTCCGGGGAGCTGTTTTTT. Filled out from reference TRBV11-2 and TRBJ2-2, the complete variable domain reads EAGVAQSPRYKIIEKRQSVAFWCNPISGHATLYWYQQILGQGPKLLIQFQNNGVVDDSQLPKDRFSAERLKGVDSTLKIQPAKLEDSAVYLCASSQTRVSGELFFGEGSRLTVL.